The next 32 T cell receptor beta chains were all read from a single sample in a study of T cell responses to AZD1222 COVID-19 vaccine (dated by TCRdb to about 2021). The label giving this sample's time point can be read as: baseline before first vaccination. The sample's treatment or condition label, decoded: meningococcal conjugate vaccine given as trial control. Library creation used the immunoSEQ multiplex PCR assay. TCRdb retrieved this table from immuneACCESS and kept in-frame rearrangements only. Not all clones are present; in checked studies, unresolved V genes account for under half, and no reason is known for the remainder. The sample yields 84,000 or so clones; under 95% were counted once. The ten largest clones capture 4% to 6% of the sample. The material was peripheral blood, obtained on day 0 of MenACWY control vaccination. The receptors come from an adult in good health.

CDR3 loop: CASSSAPGLYGYTF. CDR3 bases: TGTGCCAGTAGTAGTGCCCCAGGACTCTATGGCTACACCTTC. The chain links TRBV19 to TRBJ1-2; D is undetermined. Germline CDR1 is LNHDA and CDR2 is SQIVND (reference sequence). This CDR3 contains 14 residues. V was cut by 4 bases and J by 4 bases, with 13 bases left in between.

The chain uses TRBV5-1 and TRBJ2-2; 13 positions agree with TRBD2. CDR1 SGHRS and CDR2 YFSETQ come from the germline V gene. The length of the CDR3 is 16 residues. V dropped 1 base and J dropped 7; count of bases not matched to a gene: 4. DNA of the CDR3: TGCGCCAGCAGCTTGACTAGCGGGGGGGCCGACGGGGAGCTGTTTTTT. This codes for CASSLTSGGADGELFF.

This clone was seen only once. The gene calls are TRBV4-1 and TRBJ2-1; tentative D call: TRBD1 (6 bases). CDR1 is MGHRA, CDR2 YSYEKL, per germline. There are 15 residues in the CDR3. Trimming removed 4 bases at V and 6 bases at J, with 16 bases between. This chain's CDR3 is CASSPDRSYPNEQFF. CDR3 DNA sequence: TGCGCCAGCAGCCCAGACAGGTCCTACCCCAATGAGCAGTTCTTC.

The chain is built from TRBV5-8 and TRBJ2-5; the D gene is possibly TRBD2 (5 bases). The V and J ends lost 6 bases and 0 bases respectively, with 15 bases between them. The CDR3 extends over 15 amino acids. Looked up from germline, CDR1 is SGHTS and CDR2 is YDEGEE. The CDR3 spells CASTPSGDYQETQYF. The DNA for the CDR3 is TGTGCCAGCACCCCGAGCGGAGACTACCAAGAGACCCAGTACTTC.

This sequence joins TRBV3-1 (or the pseudogene TRBV3-2) and TRBJ1-1; D gene unclear. CDR1 is LGHDT and CDR2 is YNNKEL in the germline V gene (reference sequence). V gave up 1 base and J gave up 5 bases, with 8 bases separating them. This CDR3 is built from 13 residues. CDR3 DNA sequence: TGTGCCAGCAGCCAAGGTGGTCTTACTGAAGCTTTCTTT. As protein: CASSQGGLTEAFF.

The chain links TRBV24-1 to TRBJ2-2; 10 bases fit TRBD1. Germline trimming cut 0 bases from V and 2 bases from J; bases unmatched to any gene: 8. Germline V gene data show CDR1 as KGHDR and CDR2 as SFDVKD. The CDR3 is made up of 19 amino acids. The CDR3 reads CATSDLRTGGLLNTGELFF. CDR3 in DNA: TGTGCCACCAGTGATTTGAGGACAGGGGGGCTACTTAACACCGGGGAGCTGTTTTTT.

The rearrangement joins TRBV5-1 to TRBJ1-2; D is ambiguous. The CDR3 runs to 13 residues. Trimming stripped 0 bases from V and 2 bases from J, with 5 bases between. Germline V gene sequence: CDR1 SGHRS, CDR2 YFSETQ. CDR3 DNA sequence: TGCGCCAGCAGCTTGGTCCCGAACTATGGCTACACCTTC. Protein sequence: CASSLVPNYGYTF.

The J gene is TRBJ1-4, the V gene TRBV28, with 7 bases that match TRBD1. Per germline, CDR1 MDHEN and CDR2 SYDVKM. Unmatched junction bases numbered 11, after V lost 3 bases and J lost 10 bases. CDR3 length equals 15 residues. The CDR3 is CASSFTANSGGKLFF. The CDR3 DNA sequence: TGTGCCAGCAGTTTTACCGCCAACTCAGGGGGAAAACTGTTTTTT.

The rearrangement uses TRBV5-1 and TRBJ1-3; D not certain. CDR3 length: 15 amino acids. CDR1 SGHRS and CDR2 YFSETQ come from the germline V gene. Deletions cut 5 bases from V and 4 bases from J, with 16 bases between. DNA for the CDR3: TGCGCCAGCAGATTCGACGGAGGGTTAGGAAACACCATATATTTT. Translated, it gives CASRFDGGLGNTIYF.

The V gene is TRBV19, the J gene TRBJ1-5; the match to TRBD1 covers 9 bases. V gave up 3 bases and J gave up 6 bases; unmatched junction bases: 3. CDR1 LNHDA and CDR2 SQIVND come from the germline V gene (reference sequence). This CDR3 is built from 14 residues. CDR3 nucleotides: TGTGCCAGTAGTATCGGGACAGGGTTTCAGCCCCAGCATTTT. The encoded protein is CASSIGTGFQPQHF.

The chain uses TRBV25-1 and TRBJ1-3; D not resolved. With 1 base removed from V and 1 base from J, the gap between germline ends came to 11 bases. The CDR3 runs 16 residues. Germline CDR1 and CDR2: MGHDK and SYGVNS. The CDR3 sequence is CASSELSVSSGNTIYF. CDR3 in DNA: TGTGCCAGCAGTGAATTAAGCGTCTCTTCTGGAAACACCATATATTTT.

The chain carries TRBV12-3 or TRBV12-4 and TRBJ2-1, with 8 nucleotides matching TRBD2. The length of the CDR3 is 13 residues. With V trimmed by 5 bases and J by 13 bases, 10 bases remained unmatched. The CDR3 DNA is TGTGCCAGCAGTCTAACGGCAGCGGGGGAACAGTTCTTC. Its translation is CASSLTAAGEQFF.

The V and J genes are TRBV5-1 and TRBJ2-1; tentatively, D is TRBD1 (5 bases). The CDR3 is 13 amino acids. Germline assignment: CDR1 SGHRS and CDR2 YFSETQ. Trimming took off 4 bases at V and 5 bases at J, with 10 bases between the two ends. The CDR3 coding sequence is TGCGCCAGCAGCCTGGACAACGACAATGAGCAGTTCTTC. Its translation: CASSLDNDNEQFF.

This chain connects TRBV6-5 to TRBJ1-6; D is undetermined. This CDR3 comprises 13 residues. V was shortened by 2 bases and J by 8 bases, with 7 bases between the two germline ends. CDR1 is MNHEY and CDR2 is SVGAGI in the germline V gene. The CDR3 nucleotides are TGTGCCAGCAGTTACGACACTGATTCACCCCTCCACTTT. Protein: CASSYDTDSPLHF.

The chain employs TRBV5-1 and TRBJ1-1; TRBD1 aligns across 11 bases. Germline CDR1 is SGHRS and CDR2 is YFSETQ. The CDR3 has 15 amino acids. The ends lost 4 bases at V and 5 bases at J; junction bases unmatched: 7. The CDR3 bases are TGCGCCAGCAGCCGGGGACAGGGGGAGTGGACTGAAGCTTTCTTT. Its protein product is CASSRGQGEWTEAFF.

The V call is TRBV10-3, the J call TRBJ2-2, with D perhaps given as TRBD1 or TRBD2 (6 bases each). The CDR3 length is 18 residues. V lost 2 bases to trimming and J lost 3 bases, with 19 bases between them. Germline-derived CDR1 and CDR2 are ENHRY and SYGVKD. The DNA of the CDR3 is TGTGCCATCAGTGAGCTTGGAGGGGGGACAAGGGACACCGGGGAGCTGTTTTTT. Amino acid sequence: CAISELGGGTRDTGELFF.

This clone came up once. J is TRBJ2-1 and V is TRBV24-1; TRBD2 might be the D (6 bases). Between the trimmed V and J ends, which lost 9 bases and 9 bases, there was a span of 14 bases. Germline V gives CDR1 KGHDR, CDR2 SFDVKD. CDR3 size: 12 residues. CDR3: CATAGGRGEQFF. The DNA for the CDR3 is TGTGCCACCGCCGGGGGTAGGGGTGAGCAGTTCTTC.

This clone was seen a single time. The chain joins TRBV7-2 to TRBJ1-1, with TRBD1 identical over 7 bases. Germline assignment: CDR1 SGHTA and CDR2 FQGNSA. Unmatched junction bases numbered 6, after V lost 3 bases and J lost 2 bases. The CDR3 has 15 residues. DNA for the CDR3: TGTGCCAGCAGCTTTAACAGGGGAGGTAACACTGAAGCTTTCTTT. Residues: CASSFNRGGNTEAFF.

The chain joins TRBV10-2 to TRBJ1-1; D is ambiguous. V was clipped by 2 bases and J by 4 bases, with 11 bases between them. Germline CDR1 and CDR2: WSHSY and SAAADI. CDR3 length: 14 residues. In DNA form, the CDR3 reads TGCGCCAGCAGTGAGGGAGGGTCCATCACTGAAGCTTTCTTT. Its protein is CASSEGGSITEAFF.

The chain joins TRBV24-1 to TRBJ1-2, with a tentative D call TRBD1 (5 bases). CDR1 is KGHDR and CDR2 is SFDVKD in the germline V gene. The germline V and J ends were trimmed by 10 bases and 6 bases, with 14 bases remaining between them. The CDR3 runs to 12 residues. The CDR3 DNA reads TGTGCCACTCGGACACCTCTTGATGGCTACACCTTC. This codes for CATRTPLDGYTF.

The rearrangement joins TRBV5-1 to TRBJ1-1; tentative D call: TRBD1 (5 bases). V lost 4 bases and J 7 bases, leaving 17 bases between the germline ends. Germline V gene sequence: CDR1 SGHRS, CDR2 YFSETQ. The CDR3 is 14 residues long. The CDR3 sequence: CASSQSRVAGEAFF. CDR3 coding DNA: TGCGCCAGCAGCCAAAGCAGGGTAGCGGGTGAAGCTTTCTTT. Complete variable domain (other parts from reference TRBV5-1 and TRBJ1-1): KAGVTQTPRYLIKTRGQQVTLSCSPISGHRSVSWYQQTPGQGLQFLFEYFSETQRNKGNFPGRFSGRQFSNSRSEMNVSTLELGDSALYLCASSQSRVAGEAFFGQGTRLTVV.

This chain links TRBV28 with TRBJ1-5; D gene unclear. V lost 8 bases and J lost 0, with 8 bases in between. CDR1 and CDR2 from the germline V gene are MDHEN and SYDVKM. CDR3 size: 13 residues. In nucleotides, the CDR3 is TGTGCCAGCGCACAAGTTAGCAATCAGCCCCAGCATTTT. Amino acid sequence: CASAQVSNQPQHF.

J is TRBJ1-3 and V is TRBV7-3, with D maybe TRBD1 (6 bases). Looked up from germline, CDR1 is SGHTA and CDR2 is FQGTGA. This CDR3 is 16 amino acids long. V was clipped by 8 bases and J by 0 bases, with 17 bases between them. DNA for the CDR3: TGTGCCAGCGATATAATGGGGGGCTCCTCTGGAAACACCATATATTTT. Protein sequence: CASDIMGGSSGNTIYF. The whole variable domain, remainder taken from reference TRBV7-3 and TRBJ1-3, is GAGVSQTPSNKVTEKGKYVELRCDPISGHTALYWYRQSLGQGPEFLIYFQGTGAADDSGLPNDRFFAVRPEGSVSTLKIQRTERGDSAVYLCASDIMGGSSGNTIYFGEGSWLTVV.

This sequence joins TRBV10-2 and TRBJ1-5; no firm D call. The CDR3 spans 12 residues. The germline V gene has CDR1 WSHSY and CDR2 SAAADI. Trimming pared 6 bases from V and 4 bases from J, leaving 7 bases between. The CDR3 DNA sequence: TGCGCCAGCAGCCGGGTAAATCAGCCCCAGCATTTT. It yields the protein CASSRVNQPQHF.

The rearrangement links TRBV27 to TRBJ2-7; 8 bases match TRBD1. J gave up 3 bases and V 0 bases, and 7 bases lay outside the gene matches. This CDR3 is 16 amino acids long. CDR1 is MNHEY and CDR2 is SMNVEV in the germline V gene (reference sequence). CDR3 in DNA: TGTGCCAGCAGTTTATCTGCGACAGGGGAGTTCTACGAGCAGTACTTC. Its protein product is CASSLSATGEFYEQYF.

The chain links TRBV5-1 to TRBJ1-4, with D unresolved. Germline V lookup: CDR1 SGHRS, CDR2 YFSETQ. The V gene lost 1 base and the J gene lost 4 bases, with 11 bases spanning the gap. The CDR3 has 15 amino acids. CDR3 residues: CASSLNPGFNEKLFF. The CDR3 bases are TGCGCCAGCAGCTTGAATCCAGGTTTTAATGAAAAACTGTTTTTT.

The J gene is TRBJ2-5, the V gene TRBV6-2 or TRBV6-3, with 7 bases aligning to TRBD2. Germline CDR1 MNHEY, CDR2 SVGEGT. The CDR3 sequence is 16 residues long. The V and J ends lost 8 bases and 1 base, in that order; junction bases with no gene match: 13. CDR3 nucleotide sequence: TGTGCCAGCCGCCCCGAGGGAGCGGGGAGCCAAGAGACCCAGTACTTC. This sequence encodes CASRPEGAGSQETQYF.

V is TRBV7-2 and J is TRBJ1-3; no definite D call. V was cut by 0 bases and J by 0 bases, with 9 bases left in between. Germline V gene sequence: CDR1 SGHTA, CDR2 FQGNSA. This CDR3 contains 16 residues. The DNA of the CDR3 is TGTGCCAGCAGCTTAGCGCACAGCAGCTCTGGAAACACCATATATTTT. Translation gives CASSLAHSSSGNTIYF.

The V and J genes are TRBV10-3 and TRBJ1-5, with TRBD1 as a possible D gene (6 bases). The CDR3 extends over 13 amino acids. The ends were cut back, 4 bases at V and 5 bases at J, with 9 bases in the middle. From germline, CDR1 is ENHRY and CDR2 SYGVKD. CDR3 in amino acids: CAISVQGDQPQHF. Written as DNA, the CDR3 is TGTGCCATCAGTGTACAGGGAGATCAGCCCCAGCATTTT.

The genes are TRBV19 and TRBJ2-7; 9 positions agree with TRBD1. From germline, CDR1 is LNHDA and CDR2 SQIVND (reference sequence). The ends lost 11 bases at V and 2 bases at J; junction bases unmatched: 13. The CDR3 extends over 15 amino acids. CDR3 DNA sequence: TGTGCCTCCAGACCCGGGACAGGGCCCCCCTACGAGCAGTACTTC. It is translated as CASRPGTGPPYEQYF.

The chain is built from TRBV28 and TRBJ2-3; TRBD1 matches 10 bases. Germline lookup yields CDR1 MDHEN and CDR2 SYDVKM. CDR3 size: 15 residues. With 6 bases clipped from V and 2 bases from J, the junction kept 5 bases outside the gene matches. The DNA for the CDR3 is TGTGCCAGCAGCCCCGGGACAGGGGTCACAGATACGCAGTATTTT. This gives the protein CASSPGTGVTDTQYF.

The CDR3 bases are TGTGCCAGCAGAGCCCCCGTCGGGGGCGAGAACTATGGCTACACCTTC. Its protein product is CASRAPVGGENYGYTF. V usage is TRBV28 and J usage is TRBJ1-2; D perhaps matches TRBD1 (6 bases). Trimming left V 6 bases short and J 2 bases short, with 19 bases between. CDR1 is MDHEN, CDR2 SYDVKM, per germline. The CDR3 contains 16 residues.